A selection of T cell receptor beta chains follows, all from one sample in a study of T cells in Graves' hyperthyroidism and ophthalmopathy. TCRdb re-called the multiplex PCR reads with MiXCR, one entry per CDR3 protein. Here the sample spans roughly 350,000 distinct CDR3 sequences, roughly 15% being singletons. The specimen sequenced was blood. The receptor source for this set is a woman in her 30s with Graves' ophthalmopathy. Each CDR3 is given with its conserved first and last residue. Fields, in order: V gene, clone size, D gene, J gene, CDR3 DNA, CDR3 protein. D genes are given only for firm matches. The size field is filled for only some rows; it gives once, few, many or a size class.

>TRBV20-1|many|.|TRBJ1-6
TGCAGTGCTAGTCTGACCTATGGTTCACCCCTCCACTTT
CSASLTYGSPLHF
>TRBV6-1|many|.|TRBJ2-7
TGTGCCAGCTCGGCGGGATTTTACGAGCAGTACTTC
CASSAGFYEQYF
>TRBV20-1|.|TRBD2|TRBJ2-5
TGCAGTGCTAGAGGGCGGGGGGCCCGCGGGGAGACCCAGTACTTC
CSARGRGARGETQYF
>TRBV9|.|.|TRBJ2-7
TGTGCCAGCAGCGTAGGAGCGTCCGAGGGGGTAGAGCAGTACTTC
CASSVGASEGVEQYF
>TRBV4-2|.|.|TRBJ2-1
TGTGCCAGCAGCCAAGGGGAGGTGAACAATGAGCAGTTCTTC
CASSQGEVNNEQFF
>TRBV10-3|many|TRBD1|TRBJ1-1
TGTGCCATCTCACAGGGGGCGGGCGTGAACACTGAAGCTTTCTTT
CAISQGAGVNTEAFF
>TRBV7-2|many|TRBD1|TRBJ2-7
TGTGCCAGCAGCTTAGTCTTCCTAGGTTTCCGCGGGACAGGGTGCACCTACGAGCAGTACTTC
CASSLVFLGFRGTGCTYEQYF
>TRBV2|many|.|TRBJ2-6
TGTGCCAGCGCGGCTGGGGCCAACGTCCTGACTTTC
CASAAGANVLTF
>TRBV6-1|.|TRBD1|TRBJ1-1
TGTGCCAGCAACAACCAAGGGGGGACAGGGTTGAACACTGAAGCTTTCTTT
CASNNQGGTGLNTEAFF
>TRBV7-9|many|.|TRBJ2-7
TGTGCCAGCAGCTCCTGGAGTATGCCGGCCTACGAGCAGTACTTC
CASSSWSMPAYEQYF
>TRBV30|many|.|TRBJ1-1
TGTGCCTGGCAGGGTTTGAACACTGAAGCTTTCTTT
CAWQGLNTEAFF
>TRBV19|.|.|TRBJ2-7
TGTGCCAGTAGTATGGGGCCGGAGCAGTACTTC
CASSMGPEQYF
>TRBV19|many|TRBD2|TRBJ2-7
TGTGCCAGTAGTTTGGCTAGCGGGGACCTCTACGAGCAGTACTTC
CASSLASGDLYEQYF
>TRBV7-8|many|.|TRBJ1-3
TGTGCCAGCAGCTTAGTGAGGACTGACTCTGGAAACACCATATATTTT
CASSLVRTDSGNTIYF
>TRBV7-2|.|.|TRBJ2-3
TGTGCCAGCAGCCGACCCGGGACTCAATACCCCGCAGATACGCAGTATTTT
CASSRPGTQYPADTQYF
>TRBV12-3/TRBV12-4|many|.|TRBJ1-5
TGTGCCAGCAGTTACCGGACAGGCAATCAGCCCCAGCATTTT
CASSYRTGNQPQHF
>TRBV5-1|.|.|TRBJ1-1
TGCGCCAGCAGCTTTACGGACTACACTGAAGCTTTCTTT
CASSFTDYTEAFF
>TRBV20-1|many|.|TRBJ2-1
TGCAGTGCCCGTTCGGGGAGTGGGTACAATGAGCAGTTCTTC
CSARSGSGYNEQFF
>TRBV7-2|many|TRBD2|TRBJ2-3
TGTGCCAGCAGTTTCCCTAGCGGGGGAACCAGGTTTACGCAGTATTTT
CASSFPSGGTRFTQYF
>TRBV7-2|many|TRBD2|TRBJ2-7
TGTGCCAGCAGGGGTAGCGGGGTGTACGAGCAGTACTTC
CASRGSGVYEQYF
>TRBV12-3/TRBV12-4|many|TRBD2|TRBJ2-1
TGTGCCAGCAGTTTAGTTCCGGGGAGGGATGAGCAGTTCTTC
CASSLVPGRDEQFF
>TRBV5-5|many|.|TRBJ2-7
TGTGCCAGCAGCTTGGTGGCGGGTGTTTCCCACGAGCAGTACTTC
CASSLVAGVSHEQYF
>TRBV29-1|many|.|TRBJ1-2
TGCAGCGTTGACGACAGTAACTATGGCTACACCTTC
CSVDDSNYGYTF
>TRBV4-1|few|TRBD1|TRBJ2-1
TGCGCCAGCAGCCAATTAACCCCAGGGGGAAATGAGCAGTTCTTC
CASSQLTPGGNEQFF
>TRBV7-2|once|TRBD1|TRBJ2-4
TGTGCCAGCAGCCCTTGGACAGGGGAGACCAAAAACATTCAGTACTTC
CASSPWTGETKNIQYF
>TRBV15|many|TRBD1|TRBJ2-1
TGTGCCACCAGCGGGGGGACAGGGTTTCTTGAGCAGTTCTTC
CATSGGTGFLEQFF
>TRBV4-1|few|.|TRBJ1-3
TGCGCCAGCAGACGACAGGACTCTGGAAACACCATATATTTT
CASRRQDSGNTIYF
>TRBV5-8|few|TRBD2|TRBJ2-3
TGTGCCAGCATAGGACTAGCGGGGGGTGATGGGACAGATACGCAGTATTTT
CASIGLAGGDGTDTQYF
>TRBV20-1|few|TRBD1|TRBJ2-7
TGCAGTGCTAGGGACGGGACAGGAAGATACGAGCAGTACTTC
CSARDGTGRYEQYF
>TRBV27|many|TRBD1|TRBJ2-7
TGTGCCAGCAGCACCACAGGGGCAAGCTACGAGCAGTACTTC
CASSTTGASYEQYF
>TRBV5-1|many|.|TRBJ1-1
TGCGCCAGCAGCACCCGACGAAAACCAAACACTGAAGCTTTCTTT
CASSTRRKPNTEAFF
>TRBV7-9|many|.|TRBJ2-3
TGTGCCAGCAGCTTAATTCAGACAGATACGCAGTATTTT
CASSLIQTDTQYF
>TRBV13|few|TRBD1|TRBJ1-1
TGTGCCAGCAGCCCGGACAGGGGGCGCGTGAACACTGAAGCTTTCTTT
CASSPDRGRVNTEAFF
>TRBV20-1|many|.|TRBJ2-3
TGCAGTGCTAGCGGGGACACAGATACGCAGTATTTT
CSASGDTDTQYF
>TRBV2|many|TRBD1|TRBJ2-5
TGTGCCAGCAGTGAAAAGAATTTTTGGTGGACAGGGGGCAGGGAGACCCAGTACTTC
CASSEKNFWWTGGRETQYF
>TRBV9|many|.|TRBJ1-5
TGTGCCAGCAGCGCCGGGACACATAATCAGCCCCAGCATTTT
CASSAGTHNQPQHF
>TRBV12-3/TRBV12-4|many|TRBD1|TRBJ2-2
TGTGCCAGCAGCCTCGGGGCCCTGTCCGGGACAGGGACTGGGGAGCTGTTTTTT
CASSLGALSGTGTGELFF